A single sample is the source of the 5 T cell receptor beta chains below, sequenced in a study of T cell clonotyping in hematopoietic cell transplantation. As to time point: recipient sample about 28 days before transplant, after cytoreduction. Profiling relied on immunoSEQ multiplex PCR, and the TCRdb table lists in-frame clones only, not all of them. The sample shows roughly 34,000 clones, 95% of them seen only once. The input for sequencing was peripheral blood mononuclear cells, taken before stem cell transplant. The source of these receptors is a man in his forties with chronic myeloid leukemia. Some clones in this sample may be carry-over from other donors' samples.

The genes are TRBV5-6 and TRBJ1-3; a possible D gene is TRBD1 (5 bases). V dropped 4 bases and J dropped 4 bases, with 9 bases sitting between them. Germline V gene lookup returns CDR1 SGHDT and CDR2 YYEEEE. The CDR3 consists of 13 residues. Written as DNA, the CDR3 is TGTGCCAGCAGCGCAGGGCAGGGAAACACCATATATTTT. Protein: CASSAGQGNTIYF.

The CDR3 region has the DNA TGTGCCAGCAGCGCACAGGAAGAGACCCAGTACTTC. Translated: CASSAQEETQYF. This chain uses TRBV7-3 with TRBJ2-5; tentatively, D is TRBD1 (5 bases). The germline CDR1 and CDR2 sequences are SGHTA and FQGTGA. This CDR3 has 12 amino acids. Deletions cut 5 bases from V and 3 bases from J, with 7 bases between. The whole variable domain, remainder taken from reference TRBV7-3 and TRBJ2-5, is GAGVSQTPSNKVTEKGKYVELRCDPISGHTALYWYRQSLGQGPEFLIYFQGTGAADDSGLPNDRFFAVRPEGSVSTLKIQRTERGDSAVYLCASSAQEETQYFGPGTRLLVL.

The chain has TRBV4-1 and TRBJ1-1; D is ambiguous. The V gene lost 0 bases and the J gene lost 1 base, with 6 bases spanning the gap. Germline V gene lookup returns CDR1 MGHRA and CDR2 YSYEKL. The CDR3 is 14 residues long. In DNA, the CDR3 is TGCGCCAGCAGCCAAGATCCCGAGAACACTGAAGCTTTCTTT. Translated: CASSQDPENTEAFF.

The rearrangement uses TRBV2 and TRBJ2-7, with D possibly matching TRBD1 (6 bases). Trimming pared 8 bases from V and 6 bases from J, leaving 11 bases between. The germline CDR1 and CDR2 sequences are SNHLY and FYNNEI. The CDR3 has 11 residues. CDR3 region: CASQYRAEQYF. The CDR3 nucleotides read TGTGCCAGCCAGTACAGGGCCGAGCAGTACTTC.

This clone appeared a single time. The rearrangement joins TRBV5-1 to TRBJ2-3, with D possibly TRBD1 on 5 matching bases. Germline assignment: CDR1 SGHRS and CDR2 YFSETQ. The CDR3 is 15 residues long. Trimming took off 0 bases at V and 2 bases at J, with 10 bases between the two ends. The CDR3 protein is CASSLVGRDTDTQYF. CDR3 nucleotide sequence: TGCGCCAGCAGCTTGGTAGGCAGGGACACAGATACGCAGTATTTT.